This TCR beta chain derives from a study of blood T cell repertoires in COVID-19. In the study overall: Spain, Italy and the United States supplied samples that represented acute and convalescent COVID-19. T cells, B-cell-depleted T cells, or PBMCs provided the cDNA or gDNA that served as material.

Per the original data handling: Cell counts per sample came from amplifying reference gene primers. Clones were sequenced by immunoSEQ multiplex PCR, and TCRdb holds only the in-frame ones, with some missing. The D gene and trimming were derived from the DNA, and the V and J assignments and clone size from that table. This table holds approximately 90,000 clones, approximately 83% found once. The CDR3 extends over 15 amino acids. V was clipped by 7 bases and J by 3 bases; unmatched bases: 8. Germline loops: CDR1 SGHTA, CDR2 FQGNSA. This receptor was identified in a man in his sixties with acute or convalescent COVID-19. What was sequenced was peripheral blood. The chain joins TRBV7-2 to TRBJ2-2, with 7 bases that match TRBD2. CDR3 nucleotide sequence: TGTGCCAGCATCCTTTGGGCGGGGGACACCGGGGAGCTGTTTTTT. This encodes CASILWAGDTGELFF.